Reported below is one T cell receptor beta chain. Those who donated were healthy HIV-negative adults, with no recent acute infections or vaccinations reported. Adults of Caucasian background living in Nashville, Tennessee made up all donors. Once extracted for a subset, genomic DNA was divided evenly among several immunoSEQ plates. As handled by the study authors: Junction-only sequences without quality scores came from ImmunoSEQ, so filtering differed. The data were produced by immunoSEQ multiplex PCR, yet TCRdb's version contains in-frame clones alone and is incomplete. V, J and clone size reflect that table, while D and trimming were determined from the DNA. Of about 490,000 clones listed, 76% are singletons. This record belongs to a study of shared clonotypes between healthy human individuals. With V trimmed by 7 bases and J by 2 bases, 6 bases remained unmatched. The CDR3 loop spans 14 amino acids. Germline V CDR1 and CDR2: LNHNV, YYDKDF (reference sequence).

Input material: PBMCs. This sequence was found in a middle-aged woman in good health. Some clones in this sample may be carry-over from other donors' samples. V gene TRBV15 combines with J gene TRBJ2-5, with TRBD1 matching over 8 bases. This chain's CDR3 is CATMDGQGQETQYF. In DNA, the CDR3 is TGTGCCACCATGGATGGACAGGGACAAGAGACCCAGTACTTC.